This record looks at one T cell receptor (beta chain) sequence and its context. The source of the sample is a study of blood T cell repertoires in COVID-19. Study-level information: Samples taken during acute and convalescent COVID-19 were collected in the United States, Italy and Spain. Nucleic acid was either cDNA or gDNA, and it came from T cells, B-cell-depleted T cells, or PBMCs.

V gave up 10 bases and J gave up 1 base, with 13 bases separating them. The length of the CDR3 is 13 residues. From germline, CDR1 is LNHDA and CDR2 SQIVND (reference sequence). Per the original data handling: For nucleated cells, counts were estimated from reference gene primer amplification. Only in-frame clones appear in the TCRdb table, and some are missing; sequencing was by immunoSEQ multiplex PCR. The DNA gave D and trimming, while V, J and clone size come from that table. The table includes 150,000 to 200,000 clones, 90% detected once. The sequence came from a man aged 55 to 70 with active or convalescent COVID-19. Input material: peripheral blood. The chain links TRBV19 to TRBJ1-2, with no clear D. The CDR3 is CATYGAFNYGYTF. The CDR3 DNA follows: TGTGCCACCTACGGTGCGTTTAACTATGGCTACACCTTC.